What follows are 13 T cell receptor beta chains derived from one specimen sequenced in a study of blood T cell repertoires in COVID-19. TCRdb keeps only in-frame clones here, not all; method: immunoSEQ multiplex PCR. The sample lists about 170,000 clones; 90% were seen once. The material sequenced was peripheral blood. The receptor source for this set is a man between 45 and 60 years old with acute or convalescent COVID-19.

The gene calls are TRBV6-5 and TRBJ1-1; 8 positions match TRBD1. Looked up from germline, CDR1 is MNHEY and CDR2 is SVGAGI. This CDR3 comprises 14 residues. Trimming took 2 bases from V and 3 from J; bases not matched to a gene: 2. The CDR3 DNA follows: TGTGCCAGCAGTTACATGACAGGGGACACTGAAGCTTTCTTT. It is translated as CASSYMTGDTEAFF.

This clone was found a few times. V usage is TRBV18 and J usage is TRBJ2-4, with a weak D call TRBD2 (5 bases). V dropped 1 base and J dropped 0 bases, with 13 bases sitting between them. The CDR3 covers 17 residues. Germline V gene data show CDR1 as KGHSH and CDR2 as LQKENI. The CDR3 DNA is TGTGCCAGCTCACCACTTCGGGGAAGCCAAGCCAAAAACATTCAGTACTTC. Translation: CASSPLRGSQAKNIQYF. Together with reference TRBV18 and TRBJ2-4, the CDR3 gives the full variable domain: NAGVMQNPRHLVRRRGQEARLRCSPMKGHSHVYWYRQLPEEGLKFMVYLQKENIIDESGMPKERFSAEFPKEGPSILRIQQVVRGDSAAYFCASSPLRGSQAKNIQYFGAGTRLSVL.

The V and J genes are TRBV24-1 and TRBJ2-7, with a tentative D call TRBD1 (5 bases). V dropped 3 bases and J dropped 5 bases, with 13 bases sitting between them. Germline assignment: CDR1 KGHDR and CDR2 SFDVKD. The CDR3 extends over 14 amino acids. The CDR3 loop reads CATSDTQGSHEQYF. In DNA form, the CDR3 reads TGTGCCACCAGTGATACCCAGGGTTCGCACGAGCAGTACTTC.

The chain has TRBV29-1 and TRBJ2-7; D is possibly TRBD1 (6 bases). The CDR3 is 16 amino acids. Germline V CDR1 and CDR2: SQVTM, ANQGSEA. Trimming shortened V by 6 bases and J by 2 bases, and 23 bases separated the two germline ends. The CDR3, as DNA: TGCAGCGTCGTCCCTTTGGACAGTAAAAAAGCCTACGAGCAGTACTTC. Its protein is CSVVPLDSKKAYEQYF.

CDR3 bases: TGTGCCAGCAGCAAAGGTGGCACTAGTGTCTCCTACGAGCAGTACGTC. Encoded protein: CASSKGGTSVSYEQYV. The chain employs TRBV21-1 and TRBJ2-7; the table's D call of TRBD2 was not tested on the DNA. TRBV21-1 is a pseudogene locus. This CDR3 region has 16 residues.

J is TRBJ1-2 and V is TRBV5-4; D not certain. Trimming shortened V by 1 base and J by 4 bases, and 20 bases separated the two germline ends. This CDR3 spans 17 amino acids. Germline CDR1 SGHNT, CDR2 YYREEE (reference sequence). CDR3 nucleotide sequence: TGTGCCAGCAGCTTGCGAGTGGGCGAGGGTTCCCTCTATGGCTACACCTTC. Its translation: CASSLRVGEGSLYGYTF.

The chain recombines TRBV5-4 with TRBJ1-4, with 11 bases fitting TRBD1. Unmatched junction bases numbered 2, after V lost 4 bases and J lost 3 bases. Germline CDR1 and CDR2: SGHNT and YYREEE (reference sequence). The CDR3 spans 15 residues. The DNA of the CDR3 is TGTGCCAGCAGCCTGGGACAGGGGGCTAATGAAAAACTGTTTTTT. It encodes CASSLGQGANEKLFF.

This rearrangement joins TRBV12-2 to TRBJ2-7; the DNA was not compared with TRBD2, the D call given in the table. TRBV12-2 counts as a pseudogene. The length of the CDR3 is 13 residues. CDR3 protein: CASRWCAGYEQYV. The CDR3 DNA is TGTGCAAGTCGCTGGTGTGCGGGCTACGAGCAGTACGTC.

The V call is TRBV2, the J call TRBJ2-5; 7 nucleotides line up with TRBD1. V trimming: 7 bases; J trimming: 1 base; junction bases outside the gene matches: 6. Germline lookup yields CDR1 SNHLY and CDR2 FYNNEI. This CDR3 comprises 14 residues. CDR3 nucleotides: TGTGCCAGCAAGGCAGGGACAGTCCAAGAGACCCAGTACTTC. Amino acid sequence: CASKAGTVQETQYF.

This chain connects TRBV19 to TRBJ2-6; D is possibly TRBD1 (6 bases). CDR1 and CDR2 (germline): LNHDA, SQIVND (reference sequence). The V and J ends lost 0 bases and 0 bases respectively, with 12 bases between them. The CDR3 is 18 amino acids. Here the CDR3 reads CASSIENRVYSGANVLTF. The DNA of the CDR3 is TGTGCCAGTAGTATAGAAAACAGGGTCTACTCTGGGGCCAACGTCCTGACTTTC.

The chain links TRBV27 to TRBJ1-5; weak D call: TRBD1 (5 bases). The CDR3 runs 13 residues. Germline CDR1 is MNHEY and CDR2 is SMNVEV (reference sequence). V gave up 2 bases and J gave up 9 bases, with 11 bases separating them. DNA of the CDR3: TGTGCCAGCAGTTTAACAGGCGTCGGGCCCCAGCATTTT. Protein product: CASSLTGVGPQHF.

This clone showed up just once. V gene TRBV10-1 combines with J gene TRBJ1-1, with TRBD1 matching over 9 bases. Germline lookup yields CDR1 WNHNN and CDR2 SYGVQD (reference sequence). CDR3 length: 16 residues. V gave up 7 bases and J gave up 0 bases; unmatched junction bases: 9. The CDR3 spells CASNSGTGFLNTEAFF. The DNA of the CDR3 is TGCGCCAGCAACTCCGGGACAGGGTTTTTGAACACTGAAGCTTTCTTT.

This clone was observed a handful of times. The chain has TRBV6-2 or TRBV6-3 and TRBJ1-1, with D possibly being TRBD1 (5 bases). This CDR3 is built from 14 residues. CDR1 and CDR2 (germline): MNHEY, SVGEGT. The V end was cut by 2 bases, the J end by 1 base, with 8 bases between. CDR3 region: CASSYRGKNTEAFF. Written as DNA, the CDR3 is TGTGCCAGCAGTTACCGGGGGAAGAACACTGAAGCTTTCTTT.